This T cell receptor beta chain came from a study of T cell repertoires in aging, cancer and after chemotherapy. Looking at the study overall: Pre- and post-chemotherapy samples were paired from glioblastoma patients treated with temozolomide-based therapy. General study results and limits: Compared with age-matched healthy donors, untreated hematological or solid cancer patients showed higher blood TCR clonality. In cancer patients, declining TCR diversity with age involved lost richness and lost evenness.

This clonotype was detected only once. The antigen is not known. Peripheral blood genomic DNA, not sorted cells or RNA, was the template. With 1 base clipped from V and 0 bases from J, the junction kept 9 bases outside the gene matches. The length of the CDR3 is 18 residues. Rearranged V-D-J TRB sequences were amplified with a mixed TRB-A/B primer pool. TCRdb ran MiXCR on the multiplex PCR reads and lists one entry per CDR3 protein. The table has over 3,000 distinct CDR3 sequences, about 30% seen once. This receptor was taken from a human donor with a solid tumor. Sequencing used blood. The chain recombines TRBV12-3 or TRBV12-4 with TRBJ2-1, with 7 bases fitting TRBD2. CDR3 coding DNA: TGTGCCAGCAGTTTAGGGTTCACGGGAGGATACTCCTACAATGAGCAGTTCTTC. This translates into CASSLGFTGGYSYNEQFF.